The 13 T cell receptor beta chains below were found in one sample sequenced in a study of regulatory T cells in long-lasting Graves disease. To make TCR beta libraries, researchers used iRepertoire HTBI primers and Arm-PCR of CDR3 regions. MiXCR was run by TCRdb on the multiplex PCR reads, yielding one entry per CDR3 protein. The sample carries 440,000 or so distinct CDR3 sequences, 14% to 15% recorded once. Specified time point: newly diagnosed GD, antithyroid drugs for less than 3 months. RNA isolated from PBMCs was used to make the TCR library. These same records also appear under a second study, on T cells in Graves' hyperthyroidism and ophthalmopathy.

This material consisted of peripheral blood mononuclear cells (PBMCs), taken at new diagnosis, from a patient treated with antithyroid drugs. Receptors were obtained from a woman aged 30 to 39 with Graves disease.

This clonotype was seen repeatedly, ten times or more. The chain combines TRBV2 with TRBJ2-1; D unclear. Per germline, CDR1 SNHLY and CDR2 FYNNEI. Trimming removed 2 bases from V and 0 bases from J, with 8 bases in between. The CDR3 covers 15 residues. The CDR3, as DNA: TGTGCCAGCAGTGAATACCCCAGCTCCTACAATGAGCAGTTCTTC. Its protein product is CASSEYPSSYNEQFF.

Notes on this clonotype: One base away lies a much larger clone, so this may be a sequencing read error. The conserved closing phenylalanine or tryptophan is absent in this CDR3, likely reflecting a read error. The CDR3 sequence is CASSSDRPYEQYS. The CDR3 region has the DNA TGTGCCAGCAGCTCCGACAGGCCCTACGAGCAGTACTCC. This sequence joins TRBV11-1 and TRBJ2-7, with D possibly TRBD1 on 6 matching bases. Germline V gene sequence: CDR1 SGHAT, CDR2 FQDESV (reference sequence). Trimming removed 4 bases at V and 2 bases at J, with 9 bases between. There are 13 residues in the CDR3.

The V and J genes are TRBV2 and TRBJ1-5; 7 positions agree with TRBD1. V dropped 9 bases and J dropped 7; count of bases not matched to a gene: 9. CDR1 SNHLY and CDR2 FYNNEI come from the germline V gene. This CDR3 region has 13 residues. The CDR3 here is CASAGQVSQPQHF. The CDR3 DNA is TGTGCCAGTGCAGGACAGGTCAGCCAGCCCCAGCATTTT.

The chain recombines TRBV6-2 or TRBV6-3 with TRBJ1-3, with a weak D call TRBD1 (6 bases). V was shortened by 4 bases and J by 0 bases, with 19 bases between the two germline ends. CDR1 MNHEY and CDR2 SVGEGT come from the germline V gene. The length of the CDR3 is 18 residues. The CDR3: CASSSPPGTPYSGNTIYF. CDR3 bases: TGTGCCAGCAGTTCCCCCCCCGGGACACCGTACTCTGGAAACACCATATATTTT.

V and J are TRBV13 and TRBJ2-3, with D unclear. This CDR3 comprises 13 residues. The germline V gene encodes CDR1 PRHDT and CDR2 FYEKMQ (reference sequence). Trimming removed 5 bases at V and 6 bases at J, with 12 bases between. CDR3 region: CASSLNTWDTQYF. CDR3 DNA: TGTGCCAGCAGCCTAAATACCTGGGATACGCAGTATTTT.

This clonotype was counted at least ten times. In DNA form, the CDR3 reads TGCAGTGCTAGAACCCTAGCGGGAGTCAATGAGCAGTTCTTC. It translates to CSARTLAGVNEQFF. The chain carries TRBV20-1 and TRBJ2-1, with TRBD2 identical over 10 bases. This CDR3 is 14 amino acids long. After removal of 2 bases from V and 6 bases from J, the junction contained 4 bases not matched to a gene. The germline V gene encodes CDR1 DFQATT and CDR2 SNEGSKA (reference sequence).

This clonotype was seen ten or more times. V and J are TRBV11-2 and TRBJ2-3, with D perhaps TRBD1 or TRBD2 (5 bases each). V was shortened by 10 bases and J by 5 bases, with 19 bases between the two germline ends. This CDR3 comprises 14 residues. Germline V gene data show CDR1 as SGHAT and CDR2 as FQNNGV. The CDR3 protein is CATEGAAAGDTQYF. CDR3 bases: TGTGCCACCGAAGGGGCGGCGGCGGGAGATACGCAGTATTTT.

This clonotype was detected many times. The chain uses TRBV29-1 and TRBJ2-5; D is possibly TRBD1 (6 bases). In germline, CDR1 is SQVTM, CDR2 ANQGSEA. Deletions cut 6 bases from V and 3 bases from J, with 14 bases between. The CDR3 totals 13 residues. Written as DNA, the CDR3 is TGCAGCGTCCCGCAGACAGGAAAAGAGACCCAGTACTTC. Its protein is CSVPQTGKETQYF. The whole variable domain, remainder taken from reference TRBV29-1 and TRBJ2-5, is SAVISQKPSRDICQRGTSLTIQCQVDSQVTMMFWYRQQPGQSLTLIATANQGSEATYESGFVIDKFPISRPNLTFSTLTVSNMSPEDSSIYLCSVPQTGKETQYFGPGTRLLVL.

This clonotype was observed a single time. A much larger clonotype is one base distant, so this may be a read error. The CDR3 coding sequence is TGTGCCAGCAGCTTAAACAGTAGGTACAATGAGCAGTACTTC. It encodes CASSLNSRYNEQYF. The chain has TRBV7-9 and TRBJ2-5; D is unresolved. This CDR3 has 14 amino acids. Looked up from germline, CDR1 is SEHNR and CDR2 is FQNEAQ (reference sequence). Trimming pared 2 bases from V and 11 bases from J, leaving 18 bases between.

This clonotype was observed at least ten times. The J gene is TRBJ2-3, the V gene TRBV20-1; no firm D call. The CDR3 covers 14 residues. Trimming took 6 bases from V and 4 from J, leaving 17 bases between them. The germline gives CDR1 DFQATT, CDR2 SNEGSKA (reference sequence). The chain's CDR3 is CSAPVAVLPDTQYF. For the CDR3, the DNA is TGCAGTGCCCCCGTGGCTGTTCTTCCAGATACGCAGTATTTT.

This clonotype has at least ten counts. J is TRBJ1-1 and V is TRBV7-9; no clear D gene. Germline CDR1 is SEHNR and CDR2 is FQNEAQ (reference sequence). This CDR3 is built from 14 residues. Deletions cut 5 bases from V and 3 bases from J, with 13 bases between. The CDR3 coding sequence is TGTGCCAGCAGCCCGCCCGGGAGTGACACTGAAGCTTTCTTT. Its translation: CASSPPGSDTEAFF.

This clonotype was counted many times. V gene TRBV12-3 or TRBV12-4 combines with J gene TRBJ1-2; D remains ambiguous. The V and J ends lost 6 bases and 2 bases respectively, with 4 bases between them. This CDR3 is 11 amino acids long. CDR3 sequence reads: CASSRNYGYTF. CDR3 DNA sequence: TGTGCCAGCAGCAGGAACTATGGCTACACCTTC.

This clonotype was detected many times. The J gene is TRBJ2-1, the V gene TRBV2, with D possibly being TRBD2 (7 bases). The V and J ends lost 4 bases and 9 bases respectively, with 22 bases between them. CDR1 SNHLY and CDR2 FYNNEI come from the germline V gene. The CDR3 totals 16 residues. For the CDR3, the DNA is TGTGCCAGCAGTGTCCTCAGGGGCGGGGAGGGGGGTGAGCAGTTCTTC. Amino acid sequence: CASSVLRGGEGGEQFF.